This TCR beta chain is from a study of blood T cell repertoires in COVID-19 (TCRdb year 2020). Study-level background: Samples from collaborators originated in the United States, Italy and Spain and spanned both the acute and convalescent phases of COVID-19. The material from the prospective study consisted of cDNA or gDNA derived from T cells, B-cell-depleted T cells, or PBMCs. Samples came from the ongoing ImmuneRACE study (first 160 participants) plus 1,254 subjects from 6 global collaborators. Where HLA class I and class II types were available, the types were taken from metadata supplied by the sample provider, not from assay-based typing. The dataset comprised deeply sampled blood TCRbeta repertoires from subjects exposed to, actively infected with, or recovered from COVID-19. A freely available public database, intended as a resource for researchers studying the immune response to SARS-CoV-2, is where the repertoires were released. A de-identified subject ID, COVID-19 status, age in years and sex were almost always included in the sample metadata.

Enrolling through a virtual design, the prospective study's participants ranged in age from roughly 18 to 89 years and lived across 24 United States geographic areas. Cohort assignment in the prospective study relied on participant-reported clinical history from a screening survey and a study questionnaire. A participant counted as exposed if, within 2 weeks of entering the study, that participant had been in contact with someone who had a PCR-confirmed or clinician-diagnosed COVID-19 case. In the prospective study, whole blood, serum and a nasopharyngeal or oropharyngeal swab were collected from each participant by mobile phlebotomists. Prospective study participants could optionally give additional blood draws and questionnaires over a 2-month period. Prospective study blood samples were shipped either frozen or at room temperature before DNA extraction. TCRbeta CDR3 regions were amplified from genomic DNA using the immunoSEQ Assay, a bias-controlled multiplex PCR. Regarding the original processing steps: The number of nucleated cells in each sample was estimated from the amplification of reference gene primers within the assay. To quantify the absolute abundance of each unique TCRbeta CDR3 rearrangement, sequence reads were collapsed and filtered. For each sample, productive Simpson clonality was calculated as the square root of Simpson's diversity index across productive rearrangements. Held by TCRdb, this immuneACCESS table contains in-frame sequences only and omits some clones. Under half of the omission traces to an unresolved V gene where checked; the cause of the rest is unknown. V, J and clone size derive from that table, while D and trimming were established from the DNA sequence. In all, the sample holds hundreds of thousands of clones, and just under 90% of those were seen once. The ten largest clonotypes hold roughly 0.95% of the sample.

A note on this clone: Which antigen it targets is not known. No clone much larger than this one lies a single base away; base qualities are absent.

The CDR3 runs 15 residues from the cysteine to the phenylalanine. The retained sequence is limited to the CDR3, 45 bases, with the frame set at the first base. V lost 0 bases and J lost 1 base, and the count of bases not matched to a germline gene is 1. As encoded in the germline V gene, CDR1 is SGDLS while CDR2 is YYNGEE. The paper as a whole reports these results and caveats: The amount of clinical and demographic metadata varied by source and participant and was provided uncurated.

This receptor was taken from a man in his forties or fifties who had been exposed to COVID-19. The sequencing sample was made of PBMCs or T cells enriched from blood (not recorded which). This chain is built from TRBV9 and TRBJ1-1; 9 bases in between match TRBD1. The DNA sequence reads TGTGCCAGCAGCGTAGTGGACAGGGGGAACACTGAAGCTTTCTTT. Its protein reads: CASSVVDRGNTEAFF.